This entry lists 20 T cell receptor beta chains sequenced from one sample in a study of T cells in Graves' hyperthyroidism and ophthalmopathy. The source material, RNA transcripts, was used to amplify TCR beta CDR3 regions. TCR CDR3 underwent first-round RT-PCR with the HTBI primer set. MiXCR, run by TCRdb on the multiplex PCR reads, gives a single entry per CDR3 protein. The data contain hundreds of thousands of distinct CDR3 sequences, under 20% of them seen just once; the ten biggest clones take up over 15%. Sequencing was carried out using blood. These receptors were taken from a woman between 45 and 60 years old with Graves' hyperthyroidism that later progressed to Graves' ophthalmopathy.

This chain uses TRBV6-1 with TRBJ2-2; D ambiguous. Deletions cut 5 bases from V and 6 bases from J, with 16 bases between. CDR3 length: 15 amino acids. Germline CDR1 MNHNS, CDR2 SASEGT. The CDR3 coding sequence is TGTGCCAGCAGTCGCCGGGCCTCTCTCCCCGGGGAGCTGTTTTTT. Amino acid sequence: CASSRRASLPGELFF.

This clonotype was seen only a few times. The chain links TRBV5-1 to TRBJ1-6; 9 positions match TRBD1. Germline values: CDR1 SGHRS, CDR2 YFSETQ. The trim removed 0 bases at V and 9 bases at J, leaving 7 bases unmatched. The CDR3 consists of 16 residues. The CDR3 DNA follows: TGCGCCAGCAGCTTGGCCGCGGGACAGGGCGTTTCACCCCTCCACTTT. Translation gives CASSLAAGQGVSPLHF.

The chain recombines TRBV29-1 with TRBJ2-1; D is perhaps TRBD1 (6 bases). Germline V lookup: CDR1 SQVTM, CDR2 ANQGSEA. V dropped 6 bases and J dropped 9 bases, with 18 bases sitting between them. This CDR3 comprises 13 residues. The CDR3 region has the DNA TGCAGCGTCCAGACAGGCGTATGGGGTGAGCAGTTCTTC. Its translation: CSVQTGVWGEQFF.

This clonotype occurred many times. The chain has TRBV20-1 and TRBJ1-1; the D gene is possibly TRBD1 (5 bases). Germline values: CDR1 DFQATT, CDR2 SNEGSKA (reference sequence). CDR3 size: 16 residues. The ends were cut back, 0 bases at V and 0 bases at J, with 14 bases in the middle. The CDR3 coding sequence is TGCAGTGCTAGAGATCATGCAGGGTCCATGAACACTGAAGCTTTCTTT. It specifies CSARDHAGSMNTEAFF.

V usage is TRBV20-1 and J usage is TRBJ2-7; the D is unclear. There are 18 residues in the CDR3. Germline-derived CDR1 and CDR2 are DFQATT and SNEGSKA (reference sequence). V was shortened by 3 bases and J by 7 bases, with 31 bases between the two germline ends. CDR3 bases: TGCAGTGCTAGGTCGCCCCTGAGCCCTGGGTCACTGCGTGGGGAGCAGTACTTC. Translated, it gives CSARSPLSPGSLRGEQYF.

The chain couples TRBV10-3 to TRBJ2-5; the match to TRBD1 covers 9 bases. This CDR3 is built from 17 residues. Germline CDR1 ENHRY, CDR2 SYGVKD. Germline trimming cut 0 bases from V and 4 bases from J; bases unmatched to any gene: 9. The CDR3 region is CAISESADGTGLETQYF. CDR3 nucleotide sequence: TGTGCCATCAGTGAGTCGGCGGACGGGACAGGGCTAGAGACCCAGTACTTC.

This clonotype was counted ten times or more. This chain connects TRBV7-8 to TRBJ1-2; 9 nucleotides agree with TRBD1. After removal of 4 bases from V and 2 bases from J, the junction contained 8 bases not matched to a gene. Germline loops: CDR1 SGHVS, CDR2 FQNEAQ. CDR3 size: 16 residues. CDR3 in DNA: TGTGCCAGCAGCTCCCCGGACAGGGGAAGCAACTATGGCTACACCTTC. Translating gives CASSSPDRGSNYGYTF.

This clonotype appeared many times. The chain joins TRBV20-1 to TRBJ2-6; D uncertain. V lost 3 bases to trimming and J lost 0 bases, with 6 bases between them. This CDR3 contains 14 residues. Germline V CDR1 and CDR2: DFQATT, SNEGSKA (reference sequence). CDR3 sequence: CSARAGSGANVLTF. The CDR3 DNA is TGCAGTGCTAGGGCCGGCTCTGGGGCCAACGTCCTGACTTTC.

Many counts were recorded for this clonotype. The CDR3: CSAALAGGSDTDTQYF. CDR3 DNA: TGCAGTGCCGCGCTAGCGGGGGGGAGTGATACAGATACGCAGTATTTT. This rearrangement joins TRBV20-1 to TRBJ2-3; TRBD2 aligns across 12 bases. CDR1 and CDR2 (germline): DFQATT, SNEGSKA (reference sequence). After removal of 6 bases from V and 3 bases from J, the junction contained 10 bases not matched to a gene. There are 16 residues in the CDR3.

V and J are TRBV7-3 and TRBJ1-6; D gene uncertain. Germline CDR1 and CDR2: SGHTA and FQGTGA. CDR3 length: 14 residues. Trimming took 5 bases from V and 5 from J, leaving 10 bases between them. CDR3 loop: CASSPDGNNSPLHF. The CDR3 nucleotides are TGTGCCAGCAGCCCAGACGGAAATAATTCACCCCTCCACTTT.

This clonotype occurred many times. This chain links TRBV30 with TRBJ1-2; 7 bases fit TRBD1. This CDR3 is built from 13 residues. CDR1 is GTSNPN and CDR2 is SVGIG in the germline V gene (reference sequence). The V and J ends lost 4 bases and 4 bases, in that order; junction bases with no gene match: 6. This CDR3 is CAWTPPGGYGYTF. CDR3 DNA sequence: TGTGCCTGGACTCCTCCAGGGGGCTATGGCTACACCTTC.

This clonotype was counted ten times or more. The chain couples TRBV11-2 to TRBJ2-1, with 14 bases fitting TRBD2. This CDR3 has 21 amino acids. Per germline, CDR1 SGHAT and CDR2 FQNNGV. The trim removed 3 bases at V and 0 bases at J, leaving 13 bases unmatched. This CDR3 is CASSFRAGTSGGPSSYNEQFF. CDR3 DNA: TGTGCCAGCAGCTTTCGGGCCGGGACTAGCGGGGGCCCGAGCTCCTACAATGAGCAGTTCTTC. The full variable domain, in which reference TRBV11-2 and TRBJ2-1 provide the parts outside the CDR3, is EAGVAQSPRYKIIEKRQSVAFWCNPISGHATLYWYQQILGQGPKLLIQFQNNGVVDDSQLPKDRFSAERLKGVDSTLKIQPAKLEDSAVYLCASSFRAGTSGGPSSYNEQFFGPGTRLTVL.

This sequence joins TRBV20-1 and TRBJ2-1; the match to TRBD1 covers 8 bases. The CDR3 totals 16 residues. The germline V gene encodes CDR1 DFQATT and CDR2 SNEGSKA (reference sequence). Germline trimming cut 0 bases from V and 4 bases from J; bases unmatched to any gene: 8. CDR3: CSARDRQGASYNEQFF. Here the CDR3 DNA reads TGCAGTGCTAGAGATCGGCAGGGGGCGAGTTACAATGAGCAGTTCTTC.

This chain connects TRBV20-1 to TRBJ1-3; unclear D gene. Germline-derived CDR1 and CDR2 are DFQATT and SNEGSKA (reference sequence). Trimming shortened V by 2 bases and J by 0 bases, and 8 bases separated the two germline ends. This CDR3 is 14 amino acids long. The CDR3 DNA follows: TGCAGTGCTAGATGGGCTTCCTCTGGAAACACCATATATTTT. Its protein is CSARWASSGNTIYF.

This clonotype was found a few times. This chain joins TRBV7-9 and TRBJ1-5; D gene uncertain. CDR1 and CDR2 from the germline V gene are SEHNR and FQNEAQ (reference sequence). Trimming removed 2 bases at V and 6 bases at J, with 14 bases between. CDR3 length: 15 amino acids. CDR3 protein: CASSLTGVLGQPQHF. The CDR3 region has the DNA TGTGCCAGCAGCTTAACTGGGGTCCTGGGTCAGCCCCAGCATTTT. Using reference TRBV7-9 and TRBJ1-5 for the parts outside the CDR3, the full variable domain is DTGVSQNPRHKITKRGQNVTFRCDPISEHNRLYWYRQTLGQGPEFLTYFQNEAQLEKSRLLSDRFSAERPKGSFSTLEIQRTEQGDSAMYLCASSLTGVLGQPQHFGDGTRLSIL.

This clonotype was counted ten times or more. The V and J genes are TRBV5-1 and TRBJ2-3, with D perhaps TRBD1 (6 bases). The germline V gene has CDR1 SGHRS and CDR2 YFSETQ. V lost 0 bases and J lost 0, with 11 bases in between. This CDR3 comprises 16 residues. The CDR3 is CASSLGLQGSTDTQYF. The CDR3 nucleotides read TGCGCCAGCAGCTTGGGATTACAGGGAAGCACAGATACGCAGTATTTT. The full variable domain, with the rest looked up from reference TRBV5-1 and TRBJ2-3, is KAGVTQTPRYLIKTRGQQVTLSCSPISGHRSVSWYQQTPGQGLQFLFEYFSETQRNKGNFPGRFSGRQFSNSRSEMNVSTLELGDSALYLCASSLGLQGSTDTQYFGPGTRLTVL.

The CDR3 is CASSLELLDSENIQYF. In nucleotides, the CDR3 is TGTGCCAGCAGCTTAGAATTGTTAGACAGCGAAAACATTCAGTACTTC. The chain uses TRBV7-8 and TRBJ2-4; D is possibly TRBD1 (5 bases). Germline CDR1 is SGHVS and CDR2 is FQNEAQ. This CDR3 region has 16 residues. With 1 base removed from V and 5 bases from J, the gap between germline ends came to 15 bases.

This clonotype was picked up many times. This chain connects TRBV2 to TRBJ1-5; D is undetermined. This CDR3 has 13 amino acids. CDR1 is SNHLY and CDR2 is FYNNEI in the germline V gene. V dropped 7 bases and J dropped 3 bases, with 10 bases sitting between them. The CDR3 DNA sequence: TGTGCCAGCATCGCGGAGATCAATCAGCCCCAGCATTTT. As protein: CASIAEINQPQHF. Supplemented by reference TRBV2 and TRBJ1-5, the full variable domain reads EPEVTQTPSHQVTQMGQEVILRCVPISNHLYFYWYRQILGQKVEFLVSFYNNEISEKSEIFDDQFSVERPDGSNFTLKIRSTKLEDSAMYFCASIAEINQPQHFGDGTRLSIL.

This clonotype was counted ten times or more. The chain has TRBV6-5 and TRBJ1-5; no firm D call. V dropped 0 bases and J dropped 4 bases, with 7 bases sitting between them. CDR3 length: 14 amino acids. Germline values: CDR1 MNHEY, CDR2 SVGAGI. The chain's CDR3 is CASSYSRGNQPQHF. The CDR3 DNA is TGTGCCAGCAGTTACTCGAGAGGTAATCAGCCCCAGCATTTT.

In its sample, this clonotype was seen a few times. This sequence joins TRBV9 and TRBJ2-7; 7 nucleotides line up with TRBD1. CDR1 and CDR2 (germline): SGDLS, YYNGEE. The CDR3 is 14 amino acids. After removal of 4 bases from V and 3 bases from J, the junction contained 7 bases not matched to a gene. The CDR3 sequence is CASSTGQAIYEQYF. CDR3 coding DNA: TGTGCCAGCAGCACCGGACAGGCCATCTACGAGCAGTACTTC.